This entry lists 10 T cell receptor beta chains sequenced from one sample in a study of blood T cell repertoires in COVID-19. Some clones are missing from TCRdb's copy, which holds only in-frame ones; the method was immunoSEQ multiplex PCR. Of a few hundred thousand clones listed, approximately 89% are singletons. The sequencing sample was made of peripheral blood. The receptors here all came from a woman in her 50s with acute or convalescent COVID-19.

V usage is TRBV5-4 and J usage is TRBJ2-7; 7 bases are shared with TRBD1. This CDR3 spans 15 amino acids. The germline V gene encodes CDR1 SGHNT and CDR2 YYREEE (reference sequence). The V segment lost 3 bases and the J segment 3 bases; nucleotides outside the gene matches: 9. Here the CDR3 reads CASSWTGQKSYEQYF. CDR3 nucleotides: TGTGCCAGCAGCTGGACGGGACAGAAAAGCTACGAGCAGTACTTC.

The genes are TRBV6-5 and TRBJ2-6; D may be TRBD2 (5 bases). The CDR3 length is 14 residues. Germline V gene data show CDR1 as MNHEY and CDR2 as SVGAGI. Trimming pared 10 bases from V and 0 bases from J, leaving 10 bases between. The CDR3 here is CATSGISGANVLTF. The CDR3 DNA follows: TGTGCCACCTCGGGGATCTCTGGGGCCAACGTCCTGACTTTC.

The V call is TRBV5-1, the J call TRBJ2-2; TRBD1 matches 9 bases. The V segment lost 9 bases and the J segment 1 base; nucleotides outside the gene matches: 4. The length of the CDR3 is 14 residues. Germline V lookup: CDR1 SGHRS, CDR2 YFSETQ. The CDR3 reads CAIKTGGNTGELFF. The CDR3 DNA is TGCGCCATCAAGACAGGGGGGAACACCGGGGAGCTGTTTTTT.

This sequence joins TRBV6-6 and TRBJ1-4; possibly TRBD1 for D (6 bases). The V end was cut by 0 bases, the J end by 14 bases, with 19 bases between. The CDR3 contains 15 residues. Germline lookup yields CDR1 MNHNY and CDR2 SVGAGI (reference sequence). The CDR3 here is CASSYSGVGGQDLFF. In nucleotides, the CDR3 is TGTGCCAGCAGTTACTCGGGCGTTGGGGGCCAGGACCTGTTTTTT.

V gene TRBV4-1 combines with J gene TRBJ1-5, with TRBD1 identical over 7 bases. Germline lookup yields CDR1 MGHRA and CDR2 YSYEKL. This CDR3 region has 14 residues. The J segment lost 8 bases and the V segment lost 1 base, leaving 5 bases of the junction unmatched. This CDR3 reads CASSQGGGREPQHF. The CDR3 nucleotides read TGCGCCAGCAGCCAAGGAGGGGGCAGGGAGCCCCAGCATTTT.

The chain recombines TRBV28 with TRBJ1-3, with D unclear. CDR1 is MDHEN, CDR2 SYDVKM, per germline. Between the trimmed V and J ends, which lost 2 bases and 1 base, there was a span of 9 bases. CDR3 size: 15 residues. The CDR3 protein is CASSLAVTSGNTIYF. CDR3 DNA sequence: TGTGCCAGCAGTTTAGCGGTAACTTCTGGAAACACCATATATTTT.

The chain has TRBV28 and TRBJ2-1; TRBD1 agrees at 7 bases. The CDR3 is made up of 15 amino acids. After removal of 6 bases from V and 5 bases from J, the junction contained 10 bases not matched to a gene. Germline CDR1 is MDHEN and CDR2 is SYDVKM. CDR3 in DNA: TGTGCCAGCAGACAATCCGGGACAGTCAACAATGAGCAGTTCTTC. This encodes CASRQSGTVNNEQFF. Variable domain in full (rest from reference TRBV28 and TRBJ2-1): DVKVTQSSRYLVKRTGEKVFLECVQDMDHENMFWYRQDPGLGLRLIYFSYDVKMKEKGDIPEGYSVSREKKERFSLILESASTNQTSMYLCASRQSGTVNNEQFFGPGTRLTVL.

The genes are TRBV7-9 and TRBJ2-5; D is undetermined. CDR1 and CDR2 (germline): SEHNR, FQNEAQ (reference sequence). The CDR3 is 14 amino acids. V lost 4 bases, J lost 7 bases, and 16 bases lay in between. CDR3 nucleotide sequence: TGTGCCAGCAGCTCGCTGGGCACCTCCGGGACCCAGTACTTC. Translating gives CASSSLGTSGTQYF.

As for this clone: This specimen includes other DNA sequences encoding the same CDR3. This rearrangement joins TRBV7-2 to TRBJ2-7; D gene uncertain. Germline V gene lookup returns CDR1 SGHTA and CDR2 FQGNSA. The ends were cut back, 0 bases at V and 2 bases at J, with 5 bases in the middle. This CDR3 region has 13 residues. The CDR3 DNA sequence: TGTGCCAGCAGCTTAGCAGCGACCTACGAGCAGTACTTC. Its protein is CASSLAATYEQYF.

This chain connects TRBV15 to TRBJ2-7, with a tentative D call TRBD1 (5 bases). The germline V gene has CDR1 LNHNV and CDR2 YYDKDF (reference sequence). Trimming took off 5 bases at V and 7 bases at J, with 18 bases between the two ends. This CDR3 contains 14 residues. Here the CDR3 reads CATSWGPKTGEQYF. The CDR3, as DNA: TGTGCCACCAGCTGGGGCCCCAAAACTGGGGAGCAGTACTTC. Full variable domain (rest looked up from reference TRBV15 and TRBJ2-7): DAMVIQNPRYQVTQFGKPVTLSCSQTLNHNVMYWYQQKSSQAPKLLFHYYDKDFNNEADTPDNFQSRRPNTSFCFLDIRSPGLGDTAMYLCATSWGPKTGEQYFGPGTRLTVT.